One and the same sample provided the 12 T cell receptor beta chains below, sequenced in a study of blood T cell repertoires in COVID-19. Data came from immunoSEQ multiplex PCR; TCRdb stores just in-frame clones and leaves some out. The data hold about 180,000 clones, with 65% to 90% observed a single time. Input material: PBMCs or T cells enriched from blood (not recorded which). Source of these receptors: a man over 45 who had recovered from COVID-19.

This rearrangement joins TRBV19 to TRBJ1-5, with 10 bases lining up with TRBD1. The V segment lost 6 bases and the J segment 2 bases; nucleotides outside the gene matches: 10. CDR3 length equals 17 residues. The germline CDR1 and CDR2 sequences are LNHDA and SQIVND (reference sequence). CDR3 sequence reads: CASSTSTGGSGNQPQHF. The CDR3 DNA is TGTGCCAGTAGCACTTCGACAGGGGGCAGTGGCAATCAGCCCCAGCATTTT.

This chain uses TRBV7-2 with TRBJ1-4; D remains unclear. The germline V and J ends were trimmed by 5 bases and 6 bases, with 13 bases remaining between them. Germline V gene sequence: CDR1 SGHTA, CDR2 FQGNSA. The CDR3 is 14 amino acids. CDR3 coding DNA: TGTGCCAGCAGCAGGAGCCCTTATGATGAAAAACTGTTTTTT. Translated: CASSRSPYDEKLFF.

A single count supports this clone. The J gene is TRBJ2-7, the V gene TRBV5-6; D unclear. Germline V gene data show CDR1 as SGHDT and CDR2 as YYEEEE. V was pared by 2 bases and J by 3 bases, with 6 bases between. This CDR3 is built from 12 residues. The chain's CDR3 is CASSFMRYEQYF. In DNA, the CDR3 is TGTGCCAGCAGCTTTATGCGCTACGAGCAGTACTTC. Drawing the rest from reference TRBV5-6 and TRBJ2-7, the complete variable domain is DAGVTQSPTHLIKTRGQQVTLRCSPKSGHDTVSWYQQALGQGPQFIFQYYEEEERQRGNFPDRFSGHQFPNYSSELNVNALLLGDSALYLCASSFMRYEQYFGPGTRLTVT.

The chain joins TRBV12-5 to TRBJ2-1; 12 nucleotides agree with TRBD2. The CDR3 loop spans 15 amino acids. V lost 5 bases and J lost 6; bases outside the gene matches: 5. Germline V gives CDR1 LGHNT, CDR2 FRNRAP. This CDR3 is CASGPGLAGFNEQFF. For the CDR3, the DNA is TGTGCTAGTGGTCCGGGACTAGCGGGCTTCAATGAGCAGTTCTTC.

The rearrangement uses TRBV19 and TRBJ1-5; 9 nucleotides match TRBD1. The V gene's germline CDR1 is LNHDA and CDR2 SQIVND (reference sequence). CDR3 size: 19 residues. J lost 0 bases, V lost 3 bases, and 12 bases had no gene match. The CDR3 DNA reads TGTGCCAGTAGTATGAGAGGGACAGGGAACTCCTTTAGCAATCAGCCCCAGCATTTT. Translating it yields CASSMRGTGNSFSNQPQHF.

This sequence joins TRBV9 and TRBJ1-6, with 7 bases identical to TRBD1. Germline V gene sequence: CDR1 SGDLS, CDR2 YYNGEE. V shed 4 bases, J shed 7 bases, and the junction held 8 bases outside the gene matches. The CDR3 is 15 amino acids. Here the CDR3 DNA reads TGTGCCAGCAGCCCCCGCGCAGGGGGGAATTCACCCCTCCACTTT. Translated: CASSPRAGGNSPLHF.

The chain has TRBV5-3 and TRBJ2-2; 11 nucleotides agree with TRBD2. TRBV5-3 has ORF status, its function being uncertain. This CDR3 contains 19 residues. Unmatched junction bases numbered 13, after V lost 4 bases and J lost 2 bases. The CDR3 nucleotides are TGTGCCAGAAGCACCGATAGCGGGGGGGGGCCCCCCAACACCGGGGAGCTGTTTTTT. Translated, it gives CARSTDSGGGPPNTGELFF.

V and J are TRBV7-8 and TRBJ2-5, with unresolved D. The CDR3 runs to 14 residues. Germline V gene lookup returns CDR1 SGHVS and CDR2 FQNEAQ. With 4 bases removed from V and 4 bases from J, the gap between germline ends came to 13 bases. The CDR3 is CASSSSNVRETQYF. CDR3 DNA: TGTGCCAGCAGCTCCTCGAACGTGAGAGAGACCCAGTACTTC. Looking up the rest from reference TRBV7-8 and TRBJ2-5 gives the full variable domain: GAGVSQSPRYKVAKRGQDVALRCDPISGHVSLFWYQQALGQGPEFLTYFQNEAQLDKSGLPSDRFFAERPEGSVSTLKIQRTQQEDSAVYLCASSSSNVRETQYFGPGTRLLVL.

As DNA, the CDR3 is TGTGCCAGTAGTACTCATCCGGGACAGGGGGATGGCTACACCTTC. Amino acid sequence: CASSTHPGQGDGYTF. V usage is TRBV19 and J usage is TRBJ1-2; 11 nucleotides line up with TRBD1. CDR1 and CDR2 from the germline V gene are LNHDA and SQIVND (reference sequence). With 4 bases clipped from V and 6 bases from J, the junction kept 7 bases outside the gene matches. The CDR3 loop spans 15 amino acids.

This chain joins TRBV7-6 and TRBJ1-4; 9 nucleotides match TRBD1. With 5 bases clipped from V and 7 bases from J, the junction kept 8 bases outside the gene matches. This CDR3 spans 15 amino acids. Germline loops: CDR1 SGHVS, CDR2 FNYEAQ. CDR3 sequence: CASSLGTGTGEKLFF. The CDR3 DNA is TGTGCCAGCAGCCTCGGGACAGGGACGGGTGAAAAACTGTTTTTT. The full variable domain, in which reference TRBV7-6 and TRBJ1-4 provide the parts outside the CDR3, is GAGVSQSPRYKVTKRGQDVALRCDPISGHVSLYWYRQALGQGPEFLTYFNYEAQQDKSGLPNDRFSAERPEGSISTLTIQRTEQRDSAMYRCASSLGTGTGEKLFFGSGTQLSVL.

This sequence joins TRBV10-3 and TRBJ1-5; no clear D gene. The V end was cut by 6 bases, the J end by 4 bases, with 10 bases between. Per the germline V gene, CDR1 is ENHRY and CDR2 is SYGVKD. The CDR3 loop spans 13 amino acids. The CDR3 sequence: CAISPSGNQPQHF. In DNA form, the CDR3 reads TGTGCCATCAGCCCGAGCGGGAATCAGCCCCAGCATTTT.

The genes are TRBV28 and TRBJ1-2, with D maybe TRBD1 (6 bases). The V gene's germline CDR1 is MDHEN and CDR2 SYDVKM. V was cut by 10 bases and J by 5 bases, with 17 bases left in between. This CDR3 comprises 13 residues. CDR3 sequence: CATTGGQAYGYTF. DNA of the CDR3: TGTGCCACGACGGGGGGGCAAGCATATGGCTACACCTTC.